A selection of T cell receptor beta chains follows, all from one sample in a study of T cells in Graves' hyperthyroidism and ophthalmopathy. TCRdb re-analysed the multiplex PCR reads in MiXCR, keeping a single row per CDR3 protein. This table holds some 320,000 distinct CDR3 sequences, around 15% found once. The sample was blood. These receptors came from a woman aged 40 to 55 with Graves' ophthalmopathy. Both conserved end residues are part of each CDR3. A D gene is named only where the DNA matches it firmly. Only part of the rows carry a size: once, few, many, or a class if the clone is expanded.

d_call clone_size j_call v_call cdr3_aa cdr3_nt
NA many TRBJ2-7 TRBV29-1 CSVVVGYEQYF TGCAGCGTTGTGGTGGGTTACGAGCAGTACTTC
NA few TRBJ2-7 TRBV14 CASSASRDAYEQYF TGTGCCAGCAGCGCGAGTCGGGATGCCTACGAGCAGTACTTC
NA many TRBJ1-2 TRBV28 CASSLYSAAPGYTF TGTGCCAGCAGTTTATACTCCGCCGCACCGGGCTACACCTTC
NA few TRBJ2-5 TRBV25-1 CASSEEFPYQETQYF TGTGCCAGCAGTGAGGAATTTCCGTACCAAGAGACCCAGTACTTC
NA few TRBJ1-2 TRBV6-9 CASNQGTLMDGYTF TGCGCCAGCAATCAGGGTACCCTAATGGATGGCTACACCTTC
NA NA TRBJ2-3 TRBV11-2 CASTQSRGADTQYF TGTGCCAGCACCCAATCCAGGGGAGCAGATACGCAGTATTTT
NA NA TRBJ2-7 TRBV20-1 CSAHLGGEQYF TGCAGTGCCCACCTAGGGGGCGAGCAGTACTTC
TRBD2 many TRBJ2-1 TRBV28 CASSSTSGSIDEQFF TGTGCCAGCAGTTCAACTAGCGGGAGTATTGATGAGCAGTTCTTC
TRBD2 NA TRBJ2-2 TRBV5-6 CASRTRIFGELFF TGTGCCAGCCGGACTAGAATATTCGGGGAGCTGTTTTTT
NA few TRBJ1-2 TRBV20-1 CSALGGAYGYTF TGCAGTGCCTTGGGGGGGGCCTATGGCTACACCTTC
TRBD2 many TRBJ2-1 TRBV5-6 CASSPGLAGSGPSNEQFF TGTGCCAGCAGTCCGGGACTAGCGGGTTCGGGGCCTAGCAATGAGCAGTTCTTC
TRBD1 many TRBJ2-7 TRBV29-1 CSAAGTGLSEQYF TGCAGCGCTGCCGGGACAGGGCTCTCCGAGCAGTACTTC
NA many TRBJ2-1 TRBV20-1 CSARPLGQGWSNEQFF TGCAGTGCTAGGCCCCTGGGGCAGGGTTGGTCGAATGAGCAGTTCTTC
NA many TRBJ1-2 TRBV7-9 CASSLPPDTNYGYTF TGTGCCAGCAGCTTACCACCGGACACGAACTATGGCTACACCTTC
TRBD2 NA TRBJ2-2 TRBV19 CASSITGLASGELFF TGTGCCAGTAGTATAACGGGACTAGCGTCCGGGGAGCTGTTTTTT
NA NA TRBJ1-1 TRBV3-1 CASSQDGQKAFF TGTGCCAGCAGCCAAGATGGGCAGAAAGCTTTCTTT
NA NA TRBJ1-1 TRBV7-9 CASSPRAGKLNTEAFF TGTGCCAGCAGCCCACGGGCTGGAAAATTGAACACTGAAGCTTTCTTT
TRBD1 NA TRBJ1-1 TRBV7-2 CASVTTGGEIEAFF TGTGCCAGCGTAACTACAGGGGGGGAAATTGAAGCTTTCTTT
NA once TRBJ2-7 TRBV20-1 CSPKGNSYEQYF TGCAGTCCAAAGGGAAACTCCTACGAGCAGTACTTC
NA once TRBJ1-3 TRBV5-5 CASSRLRVSGNTIYF TGTGCCAGCAGTCGCCTTAGGGTCTCTGGAAACACCATATATTTT
NA NA TRBJ1-1 TRBV19 CATAWGTGGLTRNTEAFF TGTGCCACCGCGTGGGGGACCGGGGGTCTTACTCGCAACACTGAAGCTTTCTTT
NA few TRBJ1-4 TRBV20-1 CSASLGASNEKLFF TGCAGTGCTAGTCTGGGGGCGTCGAATGAAAAACTGTTTTTT
NA few TRBJ2-2 TRBV28 CASTGGAGAGELFF TGTGCCAGCACAGGGGGGGCGGGAGCCGGGGAGCTGTTTTTT
TRBD2 many TRBJ2-7 TRBV2 CASTRPGGGEQYF TGTGCCAGCACGCGTCCGGGAGGAGGCGAGCAGTACTTC
TRBD1 NA TRBJ2-2 TRBV25-1 CASSELGGSGGPNTGELFF TGTGCCAGCAGTGAATTAGGGGGCAGTGGGGGACCGAACACCGGGGAGCTGTTTTTT
NA many TRBJ1-1 TRBV3-1 CASRPDRNTEAFF TGTGCCAGCAGGCCAGACAGGAACACTGAAGCTTTCTTT
TRBD2 many TRBJ2-3 TRBV5-4 CASSLGPGTSVTDTQYF TGTGCCAGCAGCTTGGGACCCGGGACTAGCGTCACAGATACGCAGTATTTT
NA many TRBJ2-1 TRBV6-5 CASSYSRSSYNEQFF TGTGCCAGCAGTTACTCGCGGAGCTCCTACAATGAGCAGTTCTTC
NA many TRBJ2-1 TRBV19 CATEKKGYNEQFF TGTGCCACTGAAAAGAAGGGTTACAATGAGCAGTTCTTC
NA many TRBJ2-7 TRBV20-1 CSARGRWGYEQYF TGCAGTGCTAGAGGGAGATGGGGTTACGAGCAGTACTTC
TRBD2 many TRBJ2-7 TRBV28 CASSLASGSSSSEQYF TGTGCCAGCAGTTTAGCTAGCGGCTCCTCCTCTTCCGAGCAGTACTTC
NA NA TRBJ1-5 TRBV28 CASSLTIPGSIGNQPQHF TGTGCCAGCAGTTTAACCATTCCGGGTTCAATCGGCAATCAGCCCCAGCATTTT
NA many TRBJ1-2 TRBV7-2 CASSPYGYTF TGTGCCAGCAGCCCTTATGGCTACACCTTC
TRBD1 many TRBJ1-5 TRBV28 CASSSPGGDNQPQHF TGTGCCAGCAGTTCCCCAGGGGGAGACAATCAGCCCCAGCATTTT
NA NA TRBJ1-5 TRBV2 CASSQDAGSVGQPQHF TGCGCCAGCAGCCAAGATGCAGGGTCGGTGGGTCAGCCCCAGCATTTT
TRBD1 many TRBJ1-2 TRBV2 CASSLPGTGNYGYTF TGTGCCAGCAGCCTACCCGGGACAGGGAACTATGGCTACACCTTC
TRBD1 many TRBJ1-2 TRBV2 CASRGQGTYGYTF TGTGCCAGCAGGGGACAGGGGACCTATGGCTACACCTTC
NA many TRBJ1-4 TRBV6-1 CASSEVIRQSTEKLFF TGTGCCAGCAGTGAAGTTATAAGACAGTCGACTGAAAAACTGTTTTTT
NA many TRBJ2-6 TRBV6-5 CASSYGGSGANVLTF TGTGCCAGCAGTTACGGGGGCTCTGGGGCCAACGTCCTGACTTTC
NA few TRBJ2-2 TRBV12-3/TRBV12-4 CASSLRIRTNRKPTGELFF TGTGCCAGCAGTTTAAGAATAAGGACCAACCGAAAACCCACCGGGGAGCTGTTTTTT
TRBD2 many TRBJ2-1 TRBV20-1 CSASRLAGGFHNEQFF TGCAGTGCTAGTAGACTAGCGGGAGGTTTCCACAATGAGCAGTTCTTC
NA many TRBJ2-1 TRBV28 CASCFPLTNEQFF TGTGCCAGCTGCTTCCCCCTAACTAATGAGCAGTTCTTC
NA many TRBJ2-3 TRBV6-1 CASSEVFRGYRTDTQYF TGTGCCAGCAGTGAAGTATTCAGGGGCTATCGGACAGATACGCAGTATTTT
NA few TRBJ1-3 TRBV7-8 CASSLVPSRVGNTIYF TGTGCCAGCAGCTTAGTACCCAGCCGGGTCGGAAACACCATATATTTT